This T cell receptor (beta chain) originates from a study of T cell repertoires in cytomegalovirus infection (dated by TCRdb to between 2018 and 2020). For the wider study: The peptide stimulations were aimed at well-studied HLA-B-restricted epitopes as well as recently identified HLA-C-restricted CMV epitopes, whose presentation resists viral immunomodulation. Donor HLA type was relevant to the analysis, because carriage of CMV infection together with the matching HLA type was indicated by public TCR beta signatures.

These reads were obtained on an Illumina HiSeq 1500. Through fastp at Q25 and MiXCR, TCRdb rebuilt clones from the public reads, retaining in-frame beta chains. Duplicate CDR3 protein sequences are folded into a single record with the most common DNA and genes. The sample includes around 710,000 distinct CDR3 sequences, with 29% observed a single time. Around 12% of the sample goes to the ten largest clones. Taken with the paper, the label for treatment or condition translates to: in vitro stimulation with specific CMV peptide epitopes to enrich CMV-specific T cells. The paper as a whole reports these results and caveats: In both this cohort and an independent approximately 350-donor cohort, the cumulative frequency of public TCR beta family members distinguished carriers of CMV infection plus the relevant HLA type. The ex vivo response was dominated by HLA-C-restricted CMV-specific TCR beta clonotypes, and the single most frequent clonotype in two of eight donors was supplied by these HLA-C-restricted clonotypes.

Between the V and J ends, shortened by 5 bases and 5 bases respectively, the junction contains 6 bases. Including the terminal cysteine and phenylalanine, the CDR3 comprises 12 residues. Only the CDR3 DNA stays, 36 bases, in frame from base 1. CDR1 is given as MNHEY and CDR2 as SVGAGI, both from the germline V gene. This clonotype was seen a handful of times. Its binding antigen is unknown. Nothing much larger sits one base from this clone, and base qualities are not available. The material sequenced was cultured CD8+ T cells from PBMCs, taken from culture after CMV antigen stimulation. This clonotype originated in a human donor in good health (CMV status not recorded). Some clones in this sample may be carry-over from other donors' samples. The V gene is TRBV6-5 and the J gene is TRBJ1-4; the D gene is not confidently resolved. This receptor has the CDR3 CASSHRNEKLFF. The DNA is as follows: TGTGCCAGCAGTCACAGAAATGAAAAACTGTTTTTT.